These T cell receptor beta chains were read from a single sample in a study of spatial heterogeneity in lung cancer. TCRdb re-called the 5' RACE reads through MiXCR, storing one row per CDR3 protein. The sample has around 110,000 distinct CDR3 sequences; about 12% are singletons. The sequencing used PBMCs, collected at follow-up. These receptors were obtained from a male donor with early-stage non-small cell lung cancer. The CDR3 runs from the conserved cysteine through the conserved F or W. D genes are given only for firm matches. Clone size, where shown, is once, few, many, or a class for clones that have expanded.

CDR3 protein: CASSLIFPARGQIYGYTF
CDR3 DNA: TGTGCCAGTAGCTTAATTTTTCCGGCCCGTGGACAGATCTATGGCTACACCTTC
D gene: .
V gene: TRBV19
J gene: TRBJ1-2
clone size: many
CDR3 length: 18

CDR3 protein: CSVRLAGEQYF
CDR3 DNA: TGCAGCGTTAGGCTAGCGGGGGAGCAGTACTTC
D gene: TRBD2
V gene: TRBV29-1
J gene: TRBJ2-7
clone size: many
CDR3 length: 11

CDR3 protein: CSAIAGQSTGELFF
CDR3 DNA: TGCAGTGCTATTGCGGGGCAAAGCACCGGGGAGCTGTTTTTT
D gene: .
V gene: TRBV20-1
J gene: TRBJ2-2
clone size: many
CDR3 length: 14

CDR3 protein: CASSTGLRNTEAFF
CDR3 DNA: TGTGCCAGCAGCACAGGACTCAGGAACACTGAAGCTTTCTTT
D gene: .
V gene: TRBV5-4
J gene: TRBJ1-1
clone size: few
CDR3 length: 14

CDR3 protein: CSAGRVYEQYF
CDR3 DNA: TGCAGTGCTGGGAGGGTCTACGAGCAGTACTTC
D gene: TRBD2
V gene: TRBV20-1
J gene: TRBJ2-7
clone size: many
CDR3 length: 11

CDR3 protein: CASSVDIGAGLSSF
CDR3 DNA: TGTGCCAGCAGCGTAGATATTGGGGCAGGGCTTTCGAGCTTT
D gene: .
V gene: TRBV9
J gene: TRBJ2-3
clone size: many
CDR3 length: 14

CDR3 protein: CASSPERTGYDSPLHF
CDR3 DNA: TGTGCCAGCAGTCCCGAAAGGACAGGGTACGATTCACCCCTCCACTTT
D gene: TRBD1
V gene: TRBV27
J gene: TRBJ1-6
clone size: .
CDR3 length: 16

CDR3 protein: CASSPGGSENTEAFF
CDR3 DNA: TGCGCCAGCAGCCCAGGCGGGAGCGAAAACACTGAAGCTTTCTTT
D gene: .
V gene: TRBV4-1
J gene: TRBJ1-1
clone size: .
CDR3 length: 15

CDR3 protein: CAISRDRGNTEAFF
CDR3 DNA: TGTGCCATCTCCCGGGACAGGGGAAACACTGAAGCTTTCTTT
D gene: TRBD1
V gene: TRBV10-3
J gene: TRBJ1-1
clone size: many
CDR3 length: 14

CDR3 protein: CASSLASNEQFF
CDR3 DNA: TGTGCCAGCAGTTTAGCTTCCAATGAGCAGTTCTTC
D gene: .
V gene: TRBV12-3/TRBV12-4
J gene: TRBJ2-1
clone size: .
CDR3 length: 12

CDR3 protein: CASSQGRGGETDTQYF
CDR3 DNA: TGTGCCAGCAGCCAGGGACGGGGGGGCGAGACAGATACGCAGTATTTT
D gene: TRBD2
V gene: TRBV4-2
J gene: TRBJ2-3
clone size: few
CDR3 length: 16

CDR3 protein: CASSPTGSSSYEQYF
CDR3 DNA: TGTGCCAGCAGCCCAACAGGGTCTAGCTCCTACGAGCAGTACTTC
D gene: .
V gene: TRBV14
J gene: TRBJ2-7
clone size: .
CDR3 length: 15

CDR3 protein: CASRAGLADYNEQFF
CDR3 DNA: TGCGCCAGCAGGGCGGGACTAGCGGACTACAATGAGCAGTTCTTC
D gene: TRBD2
V gene: TRBV10-2
J gene: TRBJ2-1
clone size: .
CDR3 length: 15

CDR3 protein: CASSLRAITGELFF
CDR3 DNA: TGTGCCAGCAGCCTACGGGCCATCACCGGGGAGCTGTTTTTT
D gene: .
V gene: TRBV14
J gene: TRBJ2-2
clone size: many
CDR3 length: 14

CDR3 protein: CASSIEVYGYTF
CDR3 DNA: TGTGCCAGTAGTATCGAGGTCTATGGCTACACCTTC
D gene: .
V gene: TRBV19
J gene: TRBJ1-2
clone size: .
CDR3 length: 12

CDR3 protein: CASSQGGQVNEKLFF
CDR3 DNA: TGTGCCAGCAGCCAAGGGGGACAGGTGAATGAAAAACTGTTTTTT
D gene: TRBD1
V gene: TRBV4-2
J gene: TRBJ1-4
clone size: few
CDR3 length: 15

CDR3 protein: CASSPRPGLRETQYF
CDR3 DNA: TGTGCCAGCAGCCCTAGGCCGGGACTTCGAGAGACCCAGTACTTC
D gene: .
V gene: TRBV7-8
J gene: TRBJ2-5
clone size: many
CDR3 length: 15

CDR3 protein: CASSVDRAELWGYTF
CDR3 DNA: TGTGCCAGCAGTGTCGACAGGGCCGAACTATGGGGCTACACCTTC
D gene: TRBD1
V gene: TRBV28
J gene: TRBJ1-2
clone size: many
CDR3 length: 15

CDR3 protein: CASSIEGKSPLHF
CDR3 DNA: TGTGCCAGCAGTATAGAGGGGAAGTCACCCCTCCACTTT
D gene: .
V gene: TRBV7-8
J gene: TRBJ1-6
clone size: .
CDR3 length: 13

CDR3 protein: CSARGSATYNSPLHF
CDR3 DNA: TGCAGTGCCCGGGGGTCAGCGACCTATAATTCACCCCTCCACTTT
D gene: .
V gene: TRBV20-1
J gene: TRBJ1-6
clone size: few
CDR3 length: 15

CDR3 protein: CASSSVGGNTQYF
CDR3 DNA: TGTGCCAGCAGCTCCGTGGGAGGAAATACGCAGTATTTT
D gene: .
V gene: TRBV7-9
J gene: TRBJ2-3
clone size: .
CDR3 length: 13

CDR3 protein: CASSFYQGPSYNEQFF
CDR3 DNA: TGTGCCAGCAGCTTCTACCAAGGACCCTCCTACAATGAGCAGTTCTTC
D gene: .
V gene: TRBV5-4
J gene: TRBJ2-1
clone size: .
CDR3 length: 16

CDR3 protein: CASTGQFGNTIYF
CDR3 DNA: TGTGCCTCGACAGGGCAATTTGGAAACACCATATATTTT
D gene: TRBD1
V gene: TRBV9
J gene: TRBJ1-3
clone size: .
CDR3 length: 13

CDR3 protein: CASSSSDRRGAQHF
CDR3 DNA: TGTGCCAGCAGTTCCTCAGACCGCCGCGGAGCCCAGCATTTT
D gene: .
V gene: TRBV28
J gene: TRBJ1-5
clone size: many
CDR3 length: 14

CDR3 protein: CASSSNRVQEKLFF
CDR3 DNA: TGTGCCAGCAGTTCCAACAGGGTACAGGAAAAACTGTTTTTT
D gene: .
V gene: TRBV6-6
J gene: TRBJ1-4
clone size: .
CDR3 length: 14

CDR3 protein: CAISESEEGGNYGYTF
CDR3 DNA: TGTGCCATCAGTGAGTCAGAGGAGGGAGGTAACTATGGCTACACCTTC
D gene: .
V gene: TRBV10-3
J gene: TRBJ1-2
clone size: many
CDR3 length: 16

CDR3 protein: CASSGGQVTDTQYF
CDR3 DNA: TGTGCCAGCAGCGGTGGACAGGTCACAGATACGCAGTATTTT
D gene: TRBD1
V gene: TRBV9
J gene: TRBJ2-3
clone size: many
CDR3 length: 14

CDR3 protein: CSVRSGYEQFF
CDR3 DNA: TGCAGCGTTCGGAGTGGGTATGAGCAGTTCTTC
D gene: .
V gene: TRBV29-1
J gene: TRBJ2-1
clone size: many
CDR3 length: 11

CDR3 protein: CASSVSVQETQYF
CDR3 DNA: TGTGCCAGCAGCGTATCGGTCCAAGAGACCCAGTACTTC
D gene: .
V gene: TRBV9
J gene: TRBJ2-5
clone size: .
CDR3 length: 13

CDR3 protein: CASSGKGGNQPQHF
CDR3 DNA: TGTGCCAGCAGTGGGAAGGGAGGCAATCAGCCCCAGCATTTT
D gene: .
V gene: TRBV2
J gene: TRBJ1-5
clone size: .
CDR3 length: 14

CDR3 protein: CASSYLLGQGSIEQYF
CDR3 DNA: TGTGCCAGCAGCTACCTACTGGGGCAGGGGTCGATCGAGCAGTACTTC
D gene: .
V gene: TRBV28
J gene: TRBJ2-7
clone size: few
CDR3 length: 16

CDR3 protein: CSESTGETETQYF
CDR3 DNA: TGCAGTGAATCCACAGGGGAGACAGAGACCCAGTACTTC
D gene: TRBD1
V gene: TRBV20-1
J gene: TRBJ2-5
clone size: .
CDR3 length: 13

CDR3 protein: CASSQAGDRQYEQYF
CDR3 DNA: TGTGCCAGCAGCCAAGCCGGGGACAGACAATACGAGCAGTACTTC
D gene: TRBD1
V gene: TRBV3-1
J gene: TRBJ2-7
clone size: many
CDR3 length: 15

CDR3 protein: CATSREKGYAFF
CDR3 DNA: TGTGCCACCAGCAGAGAAAAAGGGTACGCTTTCTTT
D gene: .
V gene: TRBV15
J gene: TRBJ1-1
clone size: few
CDR3 length: 12

CDR3 protein: CASSYRLGQTYNSPLHF
CDR3 DNA: TGTGCCAGCAGCTACCGGCTCGGACAAACTTATAATTCACCCCTCCACTTT
D gene: .
V gene: TRBV7-8
J gene: TRBJ1-6
clone size: many
CDR3 length: 17

CDR3 protein: CSAKRGNQETQYF
CDR3 DNA: TGCAGCGCAAAGCGGGGTAACCAAGAGACCCAGTACTTC
D gene: TRBD2
V gene: TRBV29-1
J gene: TRBJ2-5
clone size: few
CDR3 length: 13

CDR3 protein: CASSLPRSGTGELFF
CDR3 DNA: TGTGCCAGCAGCTTACCCCGCTCGGGCACCGGGGAGCTGTTTTTT
D gene: .
V gene: TRBV11-1
J gene: TRBJ2-2
clone size: many
CDR3 length: 15

CDR3 protein: CASSPGPSGQETQYF
CDR3 DNA: TGTGCCAGCAGCCCGGGGCCATCAGGACAGGAGACCCAGTACTTC
D gene: .
V gene: TRBV7-3
J gene: TRBJ2-5
clone size: few
CDR3 length: 15

CDR3 protein: CASSFTRDRANTGELFF
CDR3 DNA: TGTGCCAGCAGCTTTACTAGGGACAGGGCCAACACCGGGGAGCTGTTTTTT
D gene: TRBD1
V gene: TRBV7-2
J gene: TRBJ2-2
clone size: few
CDR3 length: 17

CDR3 protein: CASSLYPDNEQFF
CDR3 DNA: TGCGCCAGCAGCTTGTATCCGGACAATGAGCAGTTCTTC
D gene: .
V gene: TRBV5-1
J gene: TRBJ2-1
clone size: few
CDR3 length: 13

CDR3 protein: CSAATGGTEAFF
CDR3 DNA: TGCAGTGCTGCTACAGGGGGCACTGAAGCTTTCTTT
D gene: TRBD1
V gene: TRBV20-1
J gene: TRBJ1-1
clone size: many
CDR3 length: 12

CDR3 protein: CASSLALGQPQHF
CDR3 DNA: TGTGCCAGCAGTTTAGCGCTGGGTCAGCCCCAGCATTTT
D gene: .
V gene: TRBV12-3/TRBV12-4
J gene: TRBJ1-5
clone size: many
CDR3 length: 13

CDR3 protein: CASSVGQTGNTEAFF
CDR3 DNA: TGTGCCAGCAGCGTAGGCCAGACAGGGAACACTGAAGCTTTCTTT
D gene: .
V gene: TRBV9
J gene: TRBJ1-1
clone size: many
CDR3 length: 15

CDR3 protein: CASSLVQGTDTQYF
CDR3 DNA: TGTGCCAGCAGCTTAGTACAGGGCACAGATACGCAGTATTTT
D gene: .
V gene: TRBV7-9
J gene: TRBJ2-3
clone size: few
CDR3 length: 14

CDR3 protein: CSSSLGNRVSPLHF
CDR3 DNA: TGTTCCAGCAGCTTGGGAAACAGGGTTTCACCCCTCCACTTT
D gene: .
V gene: TRBV9
J gene: TRBJ1-6
clone size: .
CDR3 length: 14

CDR3 protein: CASNRQFGTEAFF
CDR3 DNA: TGTGCCAGCAATAGACAGTTTGGGACTGAAGCTTTCTTT
D gene: .
V gene: TRBV2
J gene: TRBJ1-1
clone size: few
CDR3 length: 13

CDR3 protein: CASSPGQGKDTQYF
CDR3 DNA: TGTGCCAGCAGCCCAGGACAGGGGAAAGATACGCAGTATTTT
D gene: TRBD1
V gene: TRBV5-6
J gene: TRBJ2-3
clone size: many
CDR3 length: 14

CDR3 protein: CASSLSGSGATSTDTQYF
CDR3 DNA: TGTGCCAGCAGTTTATCGGGTAGCGGGGCCACTAGCACAGATACGCAGTATTTT
D gene: TRBD2
V gene: TRBV27
J gene: TRBJ2-3
clone size: few
CDR3 length: 18

CDR3 protein: CASGRGDSAKNIQYF
CDR3 DNA: TGTGCCTCAGGTCGGGGGGATTCAGCCAAAAACATTCAGTACTTC
D gene: TRBD2
V gene: TRBV5-4
J gene: TRBJ2-4
clone size: many
CDR3 length: 15

CDR3 protein: CASSSQLNTGELFF
CDR3 DNA: TGTGCCAGCAGCTCGCAACTGAACACCGGGGAGCTGTTTTTT
D gene: .
V gene: TRBV11-2
J gene: TRBJ2-2
clone size: few
CDR3 length: 14

CDR3 protein: CASRFFNEQFF
CDR3 DNA: TGTGCCAGCAGATTTTTCAATGAGCAGTTCTTC
D gene: .
V gene: TRBV12-3/TRBV12-4
J gene: TRBJ2-1
clone size: .
CDR3 length: 11

CDR3 protein: CASQRNLLAGGQETQYF
CDR3 DNA: TGCGCCAGCCAAAGAAACTTACTAGCGGGGGGCCAAGAGACCCAGTACTTC
D gene: TRBD2
V gene: TRBV4-1
J gene: TRBJ2-5
clone size: .
CDR3 length: 17

CDR3 protein: CAISSRGAGGANVLTF
CDR3 DNA: TGTGCCATTTCTTCAAGGGGGGCAGGAGGGGCCAACGTCCTGACTTTC
D gene: .
V gene: TRBV10-3
J gene: TRBJ2-6
clone size: many
CDR3 length: 16

CDR3 protein: CATKRANYGYTF
CDR3 DNA: TGTGCCACCAAAAGGGCTAACTATGGCTACACCTTC
D gene: .
V gene: TRBV6-5
J gene: TRBJ1-2
clone size: many
CDR3 length: 12

CDR3 protein: CASSPLWTQLARPQHF
CDR3 DNA: TGTGCCAGCAGTCCCCTATGGACCCAACTGGCCCGGCCCCAGCATTTT
D gene: .
V gene: TRBV6-5
J gene: TRBJ1-5
clone size: many
CDR3 length: 16